This T cell receptor (beta chain) was documented in a study of T cells after yellow fever vaccination. Study details: Flow sorting relied on CD3, CD45RA, CCR7 and CD95 to obtain EM, EMRA, CM and Tscm memory subsets.

There are many counts of this clonotype. A single record per CDR3 protein comes from TCRdb applying MiXCR to the 5' RACE reads. The sample holds roughly 15,000 distinct CDR3 sequences, about 3.8% seen once. The sequenced sample was PBMCs, either bulk or a sorted T-cell subset (CD4+, CD8+, memory, or dextramer-sorted; not recorded which), obtained 15 days after the yellow fever booster vaccination. The TCR comes from a man aged 30-40 years who received the YFV17D yellow fever vaccine.

CDR3 amino acids: CASTQQIAGGFGVNEQFF. Here the CDR3 DNA reads TGTGCCAGCACCCAACAAATAGCGGGAGGGTTCGGGGTCAATGAGCAGTTCTTC. The rearrangement uses TRBV11-2 and TRBJ2-1; 11 positions match TRBD2. The CDR3 covers 18 residues. The ends lost 7 bases at V and 6 bases at J; junction bases unmatched: 17. Germline V lookup: CDR1 SGHAT, CDR2 FQNNGV.